This TCR beta chain was identified during a study of breast tumors, draining lymph nodes, adjacent tissues. Via MiXCR, TCRdb re-called the multiplex PCR reads, giving one row per CDR3 protein. The sample yields 66,000 or so distinct CDR3 sequences, around 43% seen once. The CDR3 is 9 amino acids in total, end residues counted. CDR1 and CDR2 (germline): SEHNR, FQNEAQ (reference sequence). Whole-study findings and limits: Luminal-like breast cancer showed significantly greater tumor-nontumor repertoire similarity than basal-like breast cancer did. The data were judged consistent with most tumor T cells coming from lymph node and expanding in tumor. The lymph node origin of tumor T cells was framed as consistent with a hypothesis, not demonstrated. Compared with lymph nodes, tumors were less diverse; compared with nontumor tissue, more.

About this clonotype: Its cognate antigen is unknown. Given the absence of the conserved phenylalanine or tryptophan at the CDR3 end, a read error is likely. Because the CDR3's place on the DNA is in doubt, the DNA is left out and the CDR3 is given as listed by TCRdb.

The sample comprised breast tumor tissue. This chain links TRBV7-9 with TRBJ2-5; the DNA was not compared with TRBD2, the D call given in the table. This sequence was found in a female donor with breast cancer. Some clones in this sample may be carry-over from other donors' samples. CDR3 residues: CASSQKGAT.